What follows are 24 T cell receptor beta chains derived from one specimen sequenced in a study of blood T cell repertoires in COVID-19. The assay was immunoSEQ multiplex PCR, and TCRdb's table has in-frame clones only and misses some. The table shows approximately 250,000 clones, with about 91% occurring only once. The sample taken for sequencing was PBMCs or T cells enriched from blood (not recorded which). These receptors were taken from a woman in her 40s with acute COVID-19.

The rearrangement joins TRBV20-1 to TRBJ1-4; D is perhaps TRBD1 (6 bases). Deletions cut 3 bases from V and 7 bases from J, with 15 bases between. The germline V gene has CDR1 DFQATT and CDR2 SNEGSKA (reference sequence). There are 14 residues in the CDR3. CDR3 bases: TGCAGTGCTAGTGGTTGGGGGCATGGTGAAAAACTGTTTTTT. Its translation is CSASGWGHGEKLFF.

V is TRBV3-1 (or the pseudogene TRBV3-2) and J is TRBJ2-2; 9 bases are a match to TRBD1. The germline V gene encodes CDR1 LGHDT and CDR2 YNNKEL (reference sequence). The CDR3 is made up of 19 amino acids. With 8 bases clipped from V and 0 bases from J, the junction kept 16 bases outside the gene matches. This CDR3 reads CASGTSDRGNIPNTGELFF. The CDR3 DNA reads TGTGCCAGCGGAACTTCGGACAGGGGTAATATTCCGAACACCGGGGAGCTGTTTTTT.

This clone was counted a single time. The J gene is TRBJ2-3, the V gene TRBV28; 9 nucleotides line up with TRBD1. Germline assignment: CDR1 MDHEN and CDR2 SYDVKM. V dropped 6 bases and J dropped 11; count of bases not matched to a gene: 9. This CDR3 comprises 13 residues. The CDR3 DNA reads as TGTGCCAGCAGAGTCTCCGCGGACAGGGGGCAGTATTTT. Amino acid sequence: CASRVSADRGQYF.

The chain links TRBV7-2 to TRBJ1-1; the match to TRBD1 covers 8 bases. Germline CDR1 is SGHTA and CDR2 is FQGNSA. CDR3 length: 14 amino acids. V trimming: 1 base; J trimming: 6 bases; junction bases outside the gene matches: 4. The DNA of the CDR3 is TGTGCCAGCAGCTTAGACAGGGGGGACGCTGAAGCTTTCTTT. Encoded protein: CASSLDRGDAEAFF.

V usage is TRBV11-2 and J usage is TRBJ1-4, with D unresolved. CDR3 size: 15 residues. The germline V gene encodes CDR1 SGHAT and CDR2 FQNNGV. Trimming took off 3 bases at V and 9 bases at J, with 17 bases between the two ends. This CDR3 is CASSFRSQDGKKLFF. CDR3 DNA: TGTGCCAGCAGCTTCCGGAGCCAGGACGGGAAAAAACTGTTTTTT.

This sequence joins TRBV11-2 and TRBJ1-6, with D possibly being TRBD1 (5 bases). Trimming took off 4 bases at V and 7 bases at J, with 14 bases between the two ends. CDR3 length: 15 amino acids. In germline, CDR1 is SGHAT, CDR2 FQNNGV. The CDR3 here is CASSSLQGNNSPLHF. CDR3 in DNA: TGTGCCAGCAGCTCCCTCCAGGGTAACAATTCACCCCTCCACTTT.

The chain recombines TRBV12-3 or TRBV12-4 with TRBJ2-1; D unresolved. CDR3 length equals 12 residues. Trimming pared 6 bases from V and 8 bases from J, leaving 11 bases between. CDR3 coding DNA: TGTGCCAGCAGCCTTTTTTTTGATGAGCAGTTCTTC. Its translation is CASSLFFDEQFF.

The chain has TRBV28 and TRBJ1-5, with 9 bases matching TRBD1. The ends lost 7 bases at V and 4 bases at J; junction bases unmatched: 11. Germline assignment: CDR1 MDHEN and CDR2 SYDVKM. This CDR3 has 16 amino acids. The chain's CDR3 is CASTPWGTGRNQPQHF. For the CDR3, the DNA is TGTGCCAGCACCCCATGGGGGACAGGGAGGAATCAGCCCCAGCATTTT. Full variable domain (missing parts from reference TRBV28 and TRBJ1-5): DVKVTQSSRYLVKRTGEKVFLECVQDMDHENMFWYRQDPGLGLRLIYFSYDVKMKEKGDIPEGYSVSREKKERFSLILESASTNQTSMYLCASTPWGTGRNQPQHFGDGTRLSIL.

This clone was recorded a few times. The CDR3 coding sequence is TGCGCCAGCAGCTTAGTTGGGGGGGACTATGGCTACACCTTC. Amino acid sequence: CASSLVGGDYGYTF. The rearrangement uses TRBV5-1 and TRBJ1-2; D is perhaps TRBD1 (5 bases). Trimming stripped 2 bases from V and 3 bases from J, with 11 bases between. The CDR3 length is 14 residues. Germline values: CDR1 SGHRS, CDR2 YFSETQ.

V and J are TRBV4-3 and TRBJ1-1; no reliable D call. The CDR3 runs 18 residues. The germline V gene has CDR1 LGHNA and CDR2 YSLEER. Trimming shortened V by 0 bases and J by 2 bases, and 19 bases separated the two germline ends. The CDR3 region has the DNA TGCGCCAGCAGCCAAGATAGTTTGGTAGGAGGGAGAAACACTGAAGCTTTCTTT. Translating gives CASSQDSLVGGRNTEAFF.

The chain joins TRBV7-8 to TRBJ2-7, with D perhaps TRBD2 (6 bases). With 1 base removed from V and 6 bases from J, the gap between germline ends came to 16 bases. CDR1 and CDR2 (germline): SGHVS, FQNEAQ. CDR3 length equals 15 residues. For the CDR3, the DNA is TGTGCCAGCAGCTTAGGGGGGTTCGGGGGTCCCGAGCAGTACTTC. Amino acid sequence: CASSLGGFGGPEQYF.

The chain couples TRBV7-9 to TRBJ1-1; D remains ambiguous. Germline CDR1 reads SEHNR; CDR2 reads FQNEAQ (reference sequence). The CDR3 length is 12 residues. V shed 0 bases and J shed 11 bases, with 10 bases lying between them. CDR3: CASSLADRRAFF. As DNA, the CDR3 is TGTGCCAGCAGCTTAGCGGATCGGAGGGCTTTCTTT.

The chain employs TRBV6-2 or TRBV6-3 and TRBJ2-7; 8 bases are a match to TRBD1. The CDR3 consists of 19 residues. J was trimmed by 4 bases and V by 5 bases; bases with no gene match: 22. Germline loops: CDR1 MNHEY, CDR2 SVGEGT. The CDR3, as DNA: TGTGCCAGCAGTCCCCGGACAGGGAAGGGTTCCGGACCACCTTACGAGCAGTACGTC. Encoded protein: CASSPRTGKGSGPPYEQYV.

This chain connects TRBV30 to TRBJ2-1; D not certain. Germline V gene lookup returns CDR1 GTSNPN and CDR2 SVGIG (reference sequence). The V and J ends lost 5 bases and 5 bases respectively, with 13 bases between them. This CDR3 spans 13 amino acids. DNA for the CDR3: TGTGCCTGGGAACAGTCGCGAAACAATGAGCAGTTCTTC. This translates into CAWEQSRNNEQFF.

V and J are TRBV29-1 and TRBJ2-5; TRBD2 agrees at 8 bases. The CDR3 extends over 12 amino acids. In germline, CDR1 is SQVTM, CDR2 ANQGSEA. V shed 5 bases, J shed 3 bases, and the junction held 2 bases outside the gene matches. The CDR3 is CSVRGGEETQYF. CDR3 DNA: TGCAGCGTTCGGGGGGGGGAAGAGACCCAGTACTTC.

The rearrangement uses TRBV2 and TRBJ1-1, with D tentatively TRBD1 (5 bases). The CDR3 runs 13 residues. The V and J ends lost 7 bases and 6 bases respectively, with 15 bases between them. The germline V gene has CDR1 SNHLY and CDR2 FYNNEI. The CDR3 DNA sequence: TGTGCCAGCAACCCGGGGGGTAGGCCTGAAGCTTTCTTT. It translates to CASNPGGRPEAFF.

J is TRBJ2-1 and V is TRBV10-3, with D unresolved. Trimming shortened V by 4 bases and J by 2 bases, and 9 bases separated the two germline ends. The germline CDR1 and CDR2 sequences are ENHRY and SYGVKD. The CDR3 contains 14 residues. The CDR3 loop reads CAISAAETYNEQFF. The DNA for the CDR3 is TGTGCCATCAGTGCCGCGGAAACCTACAATGAGCAGTTCTTC.

This chain connects TRBV29-1 to TRBJ2-3; 10 bases are a match to TRBD2. V was pared by 0 bases and J by 5 bases, with 5 bases of the junction left unmatched. The V gene's germline CDR1 is SQVTM and CDR2 ANQGSEA. This CDR3 has 15 residues. Here the CDR3 reads CSVEDVAGGLDTQYF. The CDR3 DNA follows: TGCAGCGTTGAAGATGTAGCGGGAGGTTTAGATACGCAGTATTTT.

This clone appeared a few times. The rearrangement uses TRBV6-2 or TRBV6-3 and TRBJ1-5; the D gene is possibly TRBD1 (5 bases). CDR3 length equals 14 residues. With 4 bases removed from V and 6 bases from J, the gap between germline ends came to 13 bases. Germline V gives CDR1 MNHEY, CDR2 SVGEGT. CDR3 sequence (DNA): TGTGCCAGCAGTTTGAATCAGGGTGCTCAGCCCCAGCATTTT. Amino acids: CASSLNQGAQPQHF.

The chain joins TRBV5-1 to TRBJ2-7, with 14 positions matching TRBD2. V dropped 5 bases and J dropped 0; count of bases not matched to a gene: 13. From germline, CDR1 is SGHRS and CDR2 YFSETQ. This CDR3 has 19 amino acids. The CDR3 loop is CASRRMYRGTSGSSYEQYF. In DNA form, the CDR3 reads TGCGCCAGCAGACGGATGTACCGGGGGACTAGCGGGAGCTCCTACGAGCAGTACTTC.

The CDR3 sequence is CASSLGYAGWEPQHF. In nucleotides, the CDR3 is TGTGCCAGCAGCTTAGGATACGCAGGGTGGGAGCCCCAGCATTTT. This chain uses TRBV7-9 with TRBJ1-5; tentative D call: TRBD1 (5 bases). CDR1 is SEHNR and CDR2 is FQNEAQ in the germline V gene (reference sequence). CDR3 length: 15 amino acids. V lost 1 base and J lost 8, with 15 bases in between.

The V call is TRBV24-1, the J call TRBJ2-1; 7 bases fit TRBD2. This CDR3 comprises 13 residues. The V and J ends lost 8 bases and 5 bases, in that order; junction bases with no gene match: 5. Germline lookup yields CDR1 KGHDR and CDR2 SFDVKD. This CDR3 reads CATKASGNNEQFF. For the CDR3, the DNA is TGTGCCACCAAGGCTAGCGGCAACAATGAGCAGTTCTTC.

This rearrangement joins TRBV11-2 to TRBJ2-1; 12 nucleotides match TRBD2. J lost 5 bases, V lost 4 bases, and 3 bases had no gene match. CDR1 and CDR2 from the germline V gene are SGHAT and FQNNGV. This CDR3 is 15 amino acids long. CDR3 residues: CASSSRLAGDNEQFF. DNA of the CDR3: TGTGCCAGCAGCTCGAGACTAGCGGGAGACAATGAGCAGTTCTTC.

The V call is TRBV13, the J call TRBJ2-7; 7 bases line up with TRBD2. This CDR3 region has 13 residues. Germline loops: CDR1 PRHDT, CDR2 FYEKMQ (reference sequence). Unmatched junction bases numbered 5, after V lost 5 bases and J lost 4 bases. The CDR3 sequence: CASSLRLAYEQYV. DNA of the CDR3: TGTGCCAGCAGCCTACGACTAGCTTACGAGCAGTACGTC.